This TCR beta chain came from a study of CD8 T cells in Susac syndrome. In contrast to the negatively isolated CD8+ and CD4+ T cells, TEMRA cells were FACS-enriched. Random-hexamer reverse transcription was applied to 0.5 to 1 ug RNA. One entry per CDR3 protein, called by TCRdb with MiXCR from the immunoSEQ multiplex PCR reads. Here the sample spans about 290,000 distinct CDR3 sequences, approximately 89% being singletons. J was trimmed by 4 bases and V by 4 bases; bases with no gene match: 10. The CDR3 contains 15 residues. Per germline, CDR1 SGDLS and CDR2 YYNGEE. The sequenced material came from CD8+ T cells from PBMCs. The chain combines TRBV9 with TRBJ1-2, with TRBD1 matching over 7 bases. The TCR originated in a human donor with multiple sclerosis. The CDR3 loop reads CASSPISEGAYGYTF. The CDR3 region has the DNA TGTGCCAGCAGCCCAATCTCAGAGGGGGCCTATGGCTACACCTTC.